This TCR beta chain was recorded in a study of CXCR3-negative and CXCR3-positive naive CD8 T cells. Study observations and caveats: TRB CDR3s of CXCR3-positive naive cells were more hydrophobic than those of CXCR3-negative naive cells.

To note about this clonotype: Its antigen is unidentified.

Looked up from germline, CDR1 is MDHEN and CDR2 is SYDVKM. This CDR3 comprises 15 residues. With UMI labels, 5' RACE was used to prepare the TRB cDNA libraries. TCRdb reprocessed the 5' RACE reads; each CDR3 protein has one entry and no DNA is given. The specimen's table records about 150,000 distinct CDR3 sequences. Sample: naive CXCR3+ CD8+ T cells from blood. Regarding subset: CD45RO-CCR7+CD27+CD95- naive CD8+ T cells expressing CXCR3 (TNR3+). The V gene is TRBV28, the J gene TRBJ2-3. The sequence was obtained from a human donor in good health. Some clones in this sample may be carry-over from other donors' samples. The CDR3 sequence: CASSLFSFSTDTQYF.